The next 8 T cell receptor beta chains were all read from a single sample in a study of T cell repertoires in cytomegalovirus infection. No antigen has been assigned to these receptors. TCRdb re-derived calls from the reads in MiXCR, one entry per CDR3 protein. The sample has approximately 590,000 distinct CDR3 sequences; roughly 43% are singletons. The specimen was cultured PBMCs, collected from culture after CMV antigen stimulation. The receptors come from a human donor in good health (CMV status not recorded). Some clones in this sample may be carry-over from other donors' samples.

The chain combines TRBV5-5 with TRBJ1-1; 7 bases line up with TRBD1. Per germline, CDR1 SGHKS and CDR2 YYEKEE (reference sequence). After removal of 2 bases from V and 6 bases from J, the junction contained 10 bases not matched to a gene. The CDR3 loop spans 15 amino acids. The CDR3 nucleotides are TGTGCCAGCAGCTTCACCGGGACAGTTGGTTCTGAAGCTTTCTTT. Amino acid sequence: CASSFTGTVGSEAFF.

The V gene is TRBV6-2 or TRBV6-3, the J gene TRBJ2-6, with 8 bases lining up with TRBD1. Germline-derived CDR1 and CDR2 are MNHEY and SVGEGT. Trimming cost V 6 bases and J 4 bases; bases outside gene matches: 14. This CDR3 comprises 18 residues. The CDR3 bases are TGTGCCAGCAGCTCCCCACGGACAGGGCGCCCCGGGGCCAACGTCCTGACTTTC. Translation: CASSSPRTGRPGANVLTF.

V usage is TRBV7-2 and J usage is TRBJ1-1; tentatively, D is TRBD1 (6 bases). Germline assignment: CDR1 SGHTA and CDR2 FQGNSA. This CDR3 comprises 15 residues. The V and J ends lost 5 bases and 3 bases respectively, with 16 bases between them. In DNA, the CDR3 is TGTGCCAGCAGCAAGAACAGGGTCGGGTACACTGAAGCTTTCTTT. Its translation: CASSKNRVGYTEAFF.

Ten or more counts support this clonotype. The gene calls are TRBV7-8 and TRBJ1-4; a weak D match, TRBD1 (6 bases). Trimming removed 4 bases at V and 7 bases at J, with 22 bases between. In germline, CDR1 is SGHVS, CDR2 FQNEAQ. The CDR3 runs to 17 residues. The CDR3 coding sequence is TGTGCCAGCAGCTCCCTGAGGTTCGGGGGCTCTTTTGAAAAACTGTTTTTT. This sequence encodes CASSSLRFGGSFEKLFF.

V usage is TRBV7-9 and J usage is TRBJ1-2; no definite D call. Germline CDR1 and CDR2: SEHNR and FQNEAQ (reference sequence). The CDR3 contains 16 residues. The germline V and J ends were trimmed by 1 base and 0 bases, with 12 bases remaining between them. The CDR3 sequence is CASSLVLGSANYGYTF. Here the CDR3 DNA reads TGTGCCAGCAGCTTAGTTCTGGGATCGGCTAACTATGGCTACACCTTC.

J is TRBJ2-3 and V is TRBV19; unclear D gene. CDR1 and CDR2 from the germline V gene are LNHDA and SQIVND (reference sequence). Trimming cost V 6 bases and J 4 bases, with 5 bases left between them. The CDR3 extends over 11 amino acids. This CDR3 is CASSHSDTQYF. CDR3 in DNA: TGTGCCAGTAGCCACTCAGATACGCAGTATTTT.

The V and J genes are TRBV7-9 and TRBJ2-7, with a possible D match to TRBD1 (5 bases). The CDR3 totals 16 residues. Germline CDR1 SEHNR, CDR2 FQNEAQ (reference sequence). V dropped 5 bases and J dropped 3 bases, with 20 bases sitting between them. The CDR3 protein is CASSPRTLVVGYEQYF. CDR3 DNA: TGTGCCAGCAGCCCCCGGACACTGGTCGTGGGCTACGAGCAGTACTTC. Variable domain in full (rest from reference TRBV7-9 and TRBJ2-7): DTGVSQNPRHKITKRGQNVTFRCDPISEHNRLYWYRQTLGQGPEFLTYFQNEAQLEKSRLLSDRFSAERPKGSFSTLEIQRTEQGDSAMYLCASSPRTLVVGYEQYFGPGTRLTVT.

The chain uses TRBV7-9 and TRBJ2-7; tentatively, D is TRBD1 (6 bases). V dropped 5 bases and J dropped 5 bases, with 16 bases sitting between them. The germline V gene encodes CDR1 SEHNR and CDR2 FQNEAQ (reference sequence). The CDR3 has 14 residues. DNA for the CDR3: TGTGCCAGCAGCGACCATACAGGGTTCGACGAGCAGTACTTC. This encodes CASSDHTGFDEQYF.